This TCR beta chain was recorded in a study of blood T cell repertoires in COVID-19. Study in general: Material from acute and convalescent COVID-19 was sourced from the United States, Italy and Spain. T cells, B-cell-depleted T cells, or PBMCs supplied cDNA or gDNA.

In the authors' methods: Amplification with reference gene primers provided the estimates of nucleated cell counts. Some clones are missing from TCRdb's copy, which holds only in-frame ones; the method was immunoSEQ multiplex PCR. V and J calls plus clone size are reproduced from that table; the DNA served to infer D and trimming. The table lists 140,000 to 150,000 clones, about 89% of them singletons. The clonotype originates from a man aged 60-69 years with active or convalescent COVID-19. The sequenced sample was peripheral blood.

CDR3 loop: CASSFAHVMSFTF. In DNA, the CDR3 is TGTGCCAGCAGTTTTGCTCACGTAATGAGCTTCACCTTC. The rearrangement links TRBV12-3 or TRBV12-4 to TRBJ1-2; D gene uncertain. The germline V and J ends were trimmed by 3 bases and 13 bases, with 18 bases remaining between them. The CDR3 spans 13 residues.